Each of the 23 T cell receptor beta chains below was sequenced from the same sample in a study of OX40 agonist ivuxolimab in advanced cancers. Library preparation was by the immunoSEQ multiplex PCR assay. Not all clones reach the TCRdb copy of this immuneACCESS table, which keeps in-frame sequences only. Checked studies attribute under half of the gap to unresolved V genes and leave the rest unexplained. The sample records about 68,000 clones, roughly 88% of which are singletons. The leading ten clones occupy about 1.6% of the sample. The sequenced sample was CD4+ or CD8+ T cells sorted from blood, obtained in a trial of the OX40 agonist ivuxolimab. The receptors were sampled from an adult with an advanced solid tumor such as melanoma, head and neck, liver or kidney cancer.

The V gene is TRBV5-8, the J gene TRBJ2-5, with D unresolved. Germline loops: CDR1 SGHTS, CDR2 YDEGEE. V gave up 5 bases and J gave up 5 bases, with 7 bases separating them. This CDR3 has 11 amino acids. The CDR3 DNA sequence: TGTGCCAGCAGGACATTGGAGACCCAGTACTTC. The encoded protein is CASRTLETQYF.

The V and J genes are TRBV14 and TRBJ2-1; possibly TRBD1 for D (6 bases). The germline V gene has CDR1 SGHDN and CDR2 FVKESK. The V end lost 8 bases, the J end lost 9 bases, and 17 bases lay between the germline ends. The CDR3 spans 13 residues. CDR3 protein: CASSEGELSEQFF. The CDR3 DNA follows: TGTGCCAGCTCCGAGGGGGAGTTGAGTGAGCAGTTCTTC.

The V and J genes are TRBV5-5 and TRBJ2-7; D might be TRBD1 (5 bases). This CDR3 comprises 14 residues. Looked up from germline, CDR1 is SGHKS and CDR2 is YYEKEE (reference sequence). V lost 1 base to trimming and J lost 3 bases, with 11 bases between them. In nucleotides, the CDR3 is TGTGCCAGCAGCTTGCCAGGGTTGGTCTACGAGCAGTACTTC. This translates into CASSLPGLVYEQYF.

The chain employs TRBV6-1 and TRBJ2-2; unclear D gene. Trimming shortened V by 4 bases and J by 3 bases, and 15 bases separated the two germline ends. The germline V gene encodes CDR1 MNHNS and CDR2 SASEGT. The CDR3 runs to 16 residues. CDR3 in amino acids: CASSAPRLSDTGELFF. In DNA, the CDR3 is TGTGCCAGCAGTGCCCCCCGGCTGTCGGACACCGGGGAGCTGTTTTTT.

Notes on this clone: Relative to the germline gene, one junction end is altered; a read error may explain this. CDR3 loop: CASSQGLAGDLF. In DNA form, the CDR3 reads TGTGCCAGCAGTCAAGGACTAGCGGGAGACCTCTTC. J is TRBJ2-7 and V is TRBV6-1; 13 bases are shared with TRBD2. The CDR3 is 12 residues long. Germline CDR1 and CDR2: MNHNS and SASEGT.

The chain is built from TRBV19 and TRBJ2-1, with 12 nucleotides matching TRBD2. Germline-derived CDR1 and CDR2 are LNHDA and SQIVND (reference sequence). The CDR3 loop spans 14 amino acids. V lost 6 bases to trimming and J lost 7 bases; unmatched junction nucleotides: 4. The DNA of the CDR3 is TGTGCCAGTAGGCCACTAGCGGGAGGTAATGAGCAGTTCTTC. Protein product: CASRPLAGGNEQFF.

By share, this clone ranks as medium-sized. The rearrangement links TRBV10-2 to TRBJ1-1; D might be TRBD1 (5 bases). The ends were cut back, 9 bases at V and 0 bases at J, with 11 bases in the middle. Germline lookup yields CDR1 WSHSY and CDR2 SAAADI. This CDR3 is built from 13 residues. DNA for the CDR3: TGCGCCAGTAACCAGGGCATGAACACTGAAGCTTTCTTT. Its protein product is CASNQGMNTEAFF.

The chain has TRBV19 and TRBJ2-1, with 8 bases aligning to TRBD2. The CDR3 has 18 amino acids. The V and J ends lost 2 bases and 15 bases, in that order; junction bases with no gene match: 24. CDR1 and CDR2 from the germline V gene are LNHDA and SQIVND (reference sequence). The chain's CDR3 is CASSIPPGAGRGSGGWFF. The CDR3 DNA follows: TGTGCCAGTAGTATACCACCTGGTGCGGGACGGGGGTCGGGAGGGTGGTTCTTC. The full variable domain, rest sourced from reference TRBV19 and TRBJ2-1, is DGGITQSPKYLFRKEGQNVTLSCEQNLNHDAMYWYRQDPGQGLRLIYYSQIVNDFQKGDIAEGYSVSREKKESFPLTVTSAQKNPTAFYLCASSIPPGAGRGSGGWFFGPGTRLTVL.

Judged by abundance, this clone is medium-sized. The DNA for the CDR3 is TGTGCCAGCTCACTGAACACAGATACGCAGTATTTT. Its protein product is CASSLNTDTQYF. This chain joins TRBV18 and TRBJ2-3; D uncertain. From germline, CDR1 is KGHSH and CDR2 LQKENI. This CDR3 spans 12 amino acids. V was trimmed by 4 bases and J by 2 bases, leaving 4 bases between them.

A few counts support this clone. CDR3 sequence reads: CASRTSGGYEQYF. The DNA of the CDR3 is TGTGCCAGTAGGACTAGCGGGGGCTACGAGCAGTACTTC. This sequence joins TRBV19 and TRBJ2-7, with 12 bases fitting TRBD2. Unmatched junction bases numbered 0, after V lost 6 bases and J lost 3 bases. Germline V CDR1 and CDR2: LNHDA, SQIVND (reference sequence). CDR3 length: 13 residues. Supplemented by reference TRBV19 and TRBJ2-7, the full variable domain reads DGGITQSPKYLFRKEGQNVTLSCEQNLNHDAMYWYRQDPGQGLRLIYYSQIVNDFQKGDIAEGYSVSREKKESFPLTVTSAQKNPTAFYLCASRTSGGYEQYFGPGTRLTVT.

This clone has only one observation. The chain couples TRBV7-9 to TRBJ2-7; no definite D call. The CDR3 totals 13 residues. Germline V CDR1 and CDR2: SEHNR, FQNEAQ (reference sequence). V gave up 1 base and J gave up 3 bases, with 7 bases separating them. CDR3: CASSLVPGYEQYF. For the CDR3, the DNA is TGTGCCAGCAGCTTAGTTCCCGGCTACGAGCAGTACTTC.

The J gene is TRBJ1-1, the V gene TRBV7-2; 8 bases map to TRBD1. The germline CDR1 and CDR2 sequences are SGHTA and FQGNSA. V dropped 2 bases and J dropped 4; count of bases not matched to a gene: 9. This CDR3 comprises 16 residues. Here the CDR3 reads CASSLTSGQGSTEAFF. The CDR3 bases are TGTGCCAGCAGCTTAACTTCTGGACAGGGTTCCACTGAAGCTTTCTTT.

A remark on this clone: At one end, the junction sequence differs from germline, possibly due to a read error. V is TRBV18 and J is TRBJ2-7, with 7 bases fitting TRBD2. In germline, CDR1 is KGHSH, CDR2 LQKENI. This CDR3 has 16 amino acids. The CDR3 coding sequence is TGTGCCAGCTCATCACCCAGCGGGACCGGCTCCTACGAGCAGTACTTC. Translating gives CASSSPSGTGSYEQYF.

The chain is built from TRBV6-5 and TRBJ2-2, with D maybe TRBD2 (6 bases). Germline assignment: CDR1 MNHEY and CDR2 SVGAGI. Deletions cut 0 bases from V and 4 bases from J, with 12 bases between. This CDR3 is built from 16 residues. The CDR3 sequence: CASSYSGLSATGELFF. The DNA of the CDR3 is TGTGCCAGCAGTTACTCCGGACTATCGGCCACCGGGGAGCTGTTTTTT.

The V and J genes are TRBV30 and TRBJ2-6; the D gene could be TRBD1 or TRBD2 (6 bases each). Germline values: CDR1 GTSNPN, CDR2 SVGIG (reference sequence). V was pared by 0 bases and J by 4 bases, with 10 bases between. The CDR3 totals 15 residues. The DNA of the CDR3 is TGTGCCTGGAGTGTACAGGGAGGCGGGGCCAACGTCCTGACTTTC. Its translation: CAWSVQGGGANVLTF.

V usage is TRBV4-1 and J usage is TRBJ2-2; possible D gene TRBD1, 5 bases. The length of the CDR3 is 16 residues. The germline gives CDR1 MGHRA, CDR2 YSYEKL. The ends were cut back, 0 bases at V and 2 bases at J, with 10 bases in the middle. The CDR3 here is CASSQEPTVNTGELFF. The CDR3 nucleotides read TGCGCCAGCAGCCAAGAGCCGACAGTTAACACCGGGGAGCTGTTTTTT.

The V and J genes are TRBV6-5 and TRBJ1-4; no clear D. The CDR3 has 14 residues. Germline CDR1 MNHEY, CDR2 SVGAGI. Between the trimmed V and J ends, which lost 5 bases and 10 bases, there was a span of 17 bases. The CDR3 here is CASSPDVQLGKLFF. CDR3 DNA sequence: TGTGCCAGCAGTCCGGACGTTCAACTGGGAAAACTGTTTTTT.

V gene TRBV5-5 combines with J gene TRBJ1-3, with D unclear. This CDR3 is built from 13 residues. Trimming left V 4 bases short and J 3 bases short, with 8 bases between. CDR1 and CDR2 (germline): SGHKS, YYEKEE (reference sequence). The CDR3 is CASSADIGNTIYF. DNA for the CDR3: TGTGCCAGCAGCGCCGACATTGGAAACACCATATATTTT.

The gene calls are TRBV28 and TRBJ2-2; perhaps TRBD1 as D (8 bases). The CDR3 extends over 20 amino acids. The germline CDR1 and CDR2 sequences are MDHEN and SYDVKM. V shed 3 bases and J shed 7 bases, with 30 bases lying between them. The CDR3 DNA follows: TGTGCCAGCAGTTTTATTCAGGGGGCGCCTACTTTAGCGGGTGGCGGGGAGCTGTTTTTT. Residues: CASSFIQGAPTLAGGGELFF.

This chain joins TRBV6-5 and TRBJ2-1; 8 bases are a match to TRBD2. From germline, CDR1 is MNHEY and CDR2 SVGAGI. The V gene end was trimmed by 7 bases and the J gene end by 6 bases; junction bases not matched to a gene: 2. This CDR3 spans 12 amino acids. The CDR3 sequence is CASTGGGNEQFF. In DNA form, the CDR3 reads TGTGCCAGCACGGGGGGGGGCAATGAGCAGTTCTTC.

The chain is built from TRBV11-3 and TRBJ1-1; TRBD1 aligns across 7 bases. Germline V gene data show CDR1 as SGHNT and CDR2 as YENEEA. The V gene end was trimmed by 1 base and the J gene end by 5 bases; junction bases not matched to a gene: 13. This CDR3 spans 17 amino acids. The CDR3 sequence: CASSLVADKGAHTEAFF. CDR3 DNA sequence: TGTGCCAGCAGCTTAGTCGCCGATAAGGGGGCGCATACTGAAGCTTTCTTT.

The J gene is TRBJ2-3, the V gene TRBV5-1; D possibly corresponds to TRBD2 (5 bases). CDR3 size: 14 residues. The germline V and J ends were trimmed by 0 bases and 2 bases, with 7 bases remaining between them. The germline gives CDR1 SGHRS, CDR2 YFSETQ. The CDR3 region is CASSLAGNTDTQYF. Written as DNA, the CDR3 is TGCGCCAGCAGCTTGGCCGGGAACACAGATACGCAGTATTTT. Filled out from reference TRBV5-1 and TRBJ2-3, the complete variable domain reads KAGVTQTPRYLIKTRGQQVTLSCSPISGHRSVSWYQQTPGQGLQFLFEYFSETQRNKGNFPGRFSGRQFSNSRSEMNVSTLELGDSALYLCASSLAGNTDTQYFGPGTRLTVL.

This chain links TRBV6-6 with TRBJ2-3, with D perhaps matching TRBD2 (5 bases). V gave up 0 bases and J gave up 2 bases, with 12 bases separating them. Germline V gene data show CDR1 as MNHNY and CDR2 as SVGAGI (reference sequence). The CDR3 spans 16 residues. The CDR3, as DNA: TGTGCCAGCAGTTACTCTTCTCCACTAGTCACAGATACGCAGTATTTT. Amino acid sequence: CASSYSSPLVTDTQYF.